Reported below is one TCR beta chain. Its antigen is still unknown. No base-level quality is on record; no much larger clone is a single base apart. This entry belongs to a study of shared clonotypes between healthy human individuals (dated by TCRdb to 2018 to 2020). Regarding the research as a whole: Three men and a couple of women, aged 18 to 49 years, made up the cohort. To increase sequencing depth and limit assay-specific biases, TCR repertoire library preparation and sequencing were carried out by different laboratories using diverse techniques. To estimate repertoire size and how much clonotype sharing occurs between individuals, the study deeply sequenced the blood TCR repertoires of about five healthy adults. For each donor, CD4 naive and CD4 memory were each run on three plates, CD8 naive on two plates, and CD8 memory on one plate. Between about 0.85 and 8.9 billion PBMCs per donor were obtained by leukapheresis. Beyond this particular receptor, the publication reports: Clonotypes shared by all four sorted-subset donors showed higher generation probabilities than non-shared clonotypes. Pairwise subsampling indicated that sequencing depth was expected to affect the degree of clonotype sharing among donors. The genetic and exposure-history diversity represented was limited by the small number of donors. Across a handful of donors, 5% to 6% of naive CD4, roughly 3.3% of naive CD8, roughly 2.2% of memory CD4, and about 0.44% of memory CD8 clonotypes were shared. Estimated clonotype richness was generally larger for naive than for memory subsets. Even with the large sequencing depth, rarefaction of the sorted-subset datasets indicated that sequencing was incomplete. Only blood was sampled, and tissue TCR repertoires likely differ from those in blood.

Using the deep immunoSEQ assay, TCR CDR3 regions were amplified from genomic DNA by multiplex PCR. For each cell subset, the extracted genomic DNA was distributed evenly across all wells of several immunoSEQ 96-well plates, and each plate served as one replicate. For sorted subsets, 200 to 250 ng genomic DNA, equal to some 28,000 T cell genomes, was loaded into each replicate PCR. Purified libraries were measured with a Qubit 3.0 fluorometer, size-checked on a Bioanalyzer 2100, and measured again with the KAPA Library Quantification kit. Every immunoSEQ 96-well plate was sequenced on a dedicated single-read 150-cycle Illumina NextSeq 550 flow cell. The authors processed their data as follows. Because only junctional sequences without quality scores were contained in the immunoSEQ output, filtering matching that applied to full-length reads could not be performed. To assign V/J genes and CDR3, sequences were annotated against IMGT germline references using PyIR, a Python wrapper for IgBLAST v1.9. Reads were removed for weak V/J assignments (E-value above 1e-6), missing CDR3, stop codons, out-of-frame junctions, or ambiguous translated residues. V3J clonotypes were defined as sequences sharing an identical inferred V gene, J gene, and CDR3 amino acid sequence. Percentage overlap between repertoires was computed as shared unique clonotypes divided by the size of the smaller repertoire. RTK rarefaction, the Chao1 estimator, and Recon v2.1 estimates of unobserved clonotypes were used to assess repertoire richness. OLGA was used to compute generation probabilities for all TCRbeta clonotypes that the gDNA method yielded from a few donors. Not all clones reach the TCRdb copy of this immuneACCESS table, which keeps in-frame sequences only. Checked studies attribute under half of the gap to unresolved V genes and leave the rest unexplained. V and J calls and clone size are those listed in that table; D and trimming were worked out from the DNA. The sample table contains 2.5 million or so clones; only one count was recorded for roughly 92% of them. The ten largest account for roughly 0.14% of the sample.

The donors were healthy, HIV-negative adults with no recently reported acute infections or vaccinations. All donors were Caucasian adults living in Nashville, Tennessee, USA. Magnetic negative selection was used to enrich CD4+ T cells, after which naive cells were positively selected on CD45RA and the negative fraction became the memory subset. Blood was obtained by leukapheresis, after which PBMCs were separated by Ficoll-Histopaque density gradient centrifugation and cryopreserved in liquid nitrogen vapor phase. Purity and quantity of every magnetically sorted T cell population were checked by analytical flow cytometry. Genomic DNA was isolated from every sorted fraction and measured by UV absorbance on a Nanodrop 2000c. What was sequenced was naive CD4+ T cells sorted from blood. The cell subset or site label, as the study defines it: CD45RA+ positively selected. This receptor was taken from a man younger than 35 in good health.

Here the CDR3 is given as CASSSLAGDDEQFF. In nucleotides, the sequence is TGTGCCAGCAGCTCCCTAGCGGGGGACGATGAGCAGTTCTTC. Recombination connected TRBV11-1 to TRBJ2-1; 10 central nucleotides agree with TRBD2. CDR1 and CDR2 were assigned from the germline V gene (reference sequence) as SGHAT and FQDESV. V lost 4 bases and J lost 8 bases, and the count of bases not matched to a germline gene is 5. From the cysteine through the phenylalanine, the CDR3 covers 14 amino acids. Of all the DNA, just the CDR3 is kept, 42 bases in frame from base 1. The variable domain in full, with residues beyond the CDR3 obtained from the reference TRBV11-1 and TRBJ2-1 genes, is EAEVAQSPRYKITEKSQAVAFWCDPISGHATLYWYRQILGQGPELLVQFQDESVVDDSQLPKDRFSAERLKGVDSTLKIQPAELGDSAMYLCASSSLAGDDEQFFGPGTRLTVL.